This T cell receptor (beta chain) is from a study of blood T cell repertoires in COVID-19. Study context: Material from acute and convalescent COVID-19 was sourced from the United States, Italy and Spain. Sources were T cells, B-cell-depleted T cells, or PBMCs; the material itself was cDNA or gDNA.

Germline assignment: CDR1 MNHNS and CDR2 SASEGT. This CDR3 comprises 16 residues. The ends were cut back, 1 base at V and 1 base at J, with 10 bases in the middle. This clone was seen only a few times. In the source study's methods: Estimates of nucleated cell counts were drawn from the amplification of reference gene primers. TCRdb keeps only in-frame clones here, not all; method: immunoSEQ multiplex PCR. V, J and clone size reflect that table, while D and trimming were determined from the DNA. The sample includes 350,000 to 400,000 clones, around 92% seen only once; the top ten take approximately 3%.

The sequence was obtained from a woman aged 25 to 45 with COVID-19, enrolled during active disease. Sequencing was performed on peripheral blood. V usage is TRBV6-1 and J usage is TRBJ2-2, with D unresolved. CDR3: CASSEVLYRNTGELFF. In DNA, the CDR3 is TGTGCCAGCAGTGAAGTCTTGTACAGGAACACCGGGGAGCTGTTTTTT.